Below, one TCR beta chain is given with its context. J lost 4 bases, V lost 8 bases, and 5 bases had no gene match. Germline V gene lookup returns CDR1 SQVTM and CDR2 ANQGSEA. There are 13 residues in the CDR3. Stated treatment: oral pan-JAK inhibitor, 5-10 mg twice daily. Peripheral blood, together with lesional scalp punch biopsies, was collected from alopecia areata patients. Separation by sorting yielded CD4+ and CD8+ T cells from PBMCs. This record comes from a study of CD8+ T cells in alopecia areata. Following extraction, RNA underwent reverse transcription to cDNA, which served as the sequencing template. Profiled with immunoSEQ multiplex PCR; TCRdb holds only in-frame clones, not every one. The data show under 350,000 clones, about three fifths seen once.

The source material was CD4+ T cells sorted from blood, sampled at week 24, from a patient treated with tofacitinib. The V gene is TRBV29-1, the J gene TRBJ1-4; 9 positions match TRBD1. This TCR derives from a human donor with alopecia areata. The CDR3 region has the DNA TGCAGCTTCCGGGGACAGGGTAATGAAAAACTGTTTTTT. Amino acids: CSFRGQGNEKLFF.